This T cell receptor beta chain was obtained from a study of T cell responses to AZD1222 COVID-19 vaccine. Findings and limits, study-wide: Repertoire samples came only from after the peak T cell response. Spike-specific TCRs gained breadth and depth after people received two AZD1222 doses.

With respect to this clone: The antigen is not known.

This CDR3 spans 16 amino acids. CDR1 and CDR2 (germline): ENHRY, SYGVKD. The V end lost 4 bases, the J end lost 0 bases, and 13 bases lay between the germline ends. Produced via immunoSEQ multiplex PCR; TCRdb's table is partial and in-frame only. The data show approximately 160,000 clones, roughly 94% seen once. The sample here was peripheral blood, taken 28 days after the second AZD1222 dose. The chain recombines TRBV10-3 with TRBJ2-1; TRBD2 might be the D (6 bases). This receptor was obtained from an adult who received the AZD1222 COVID-19 vaccine. The CDR3 DNA is TGTGCCATCAGTGGCGGTGTCGGGAGCTCCTACAATGAGCAGTTCTTC. Residues: CAISGGVGSSYNEQFF.